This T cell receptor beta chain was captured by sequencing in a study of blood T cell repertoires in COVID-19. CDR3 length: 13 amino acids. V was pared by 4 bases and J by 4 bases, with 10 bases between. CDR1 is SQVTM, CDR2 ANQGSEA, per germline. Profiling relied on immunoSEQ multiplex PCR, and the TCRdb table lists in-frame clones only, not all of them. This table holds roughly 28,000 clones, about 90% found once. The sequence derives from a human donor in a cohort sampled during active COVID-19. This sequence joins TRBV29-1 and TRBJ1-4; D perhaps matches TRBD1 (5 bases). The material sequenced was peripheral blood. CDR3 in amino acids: CSVGDRFNEKLFF. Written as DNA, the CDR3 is TGCAGCGTTGGAGACAGATTTAATGAAAAACTGTTTTTT.